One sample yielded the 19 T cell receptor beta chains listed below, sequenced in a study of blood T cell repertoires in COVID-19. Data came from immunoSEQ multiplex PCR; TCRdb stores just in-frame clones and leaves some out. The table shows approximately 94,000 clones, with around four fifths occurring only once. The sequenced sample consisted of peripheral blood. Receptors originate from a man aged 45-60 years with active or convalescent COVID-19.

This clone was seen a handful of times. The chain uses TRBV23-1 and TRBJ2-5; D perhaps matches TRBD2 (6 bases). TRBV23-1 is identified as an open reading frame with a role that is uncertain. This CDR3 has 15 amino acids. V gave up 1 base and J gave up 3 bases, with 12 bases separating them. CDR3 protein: CASSQFWGDKETQYF. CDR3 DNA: TGCGCCAGCAGTCAATTTTGGGGGGATAAAGAGACCCAGTACTTC.

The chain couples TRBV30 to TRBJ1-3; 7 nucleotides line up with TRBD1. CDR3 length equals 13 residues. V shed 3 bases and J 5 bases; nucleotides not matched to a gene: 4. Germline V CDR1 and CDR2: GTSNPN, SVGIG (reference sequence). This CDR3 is CAWSWDSRNTIYF. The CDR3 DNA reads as TGTGCCTGGAGCTGGGACAGTCGAAACACCATATATTTT.

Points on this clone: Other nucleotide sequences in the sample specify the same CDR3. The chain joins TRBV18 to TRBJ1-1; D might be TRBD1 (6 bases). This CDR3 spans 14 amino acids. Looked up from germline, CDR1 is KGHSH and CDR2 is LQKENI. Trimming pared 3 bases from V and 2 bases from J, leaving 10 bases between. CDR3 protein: CASSPEQGNTEAFF. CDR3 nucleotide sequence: TGTGCCAGCTCACCGGAACAGGGTAACACTGAAGCTTTCTTT. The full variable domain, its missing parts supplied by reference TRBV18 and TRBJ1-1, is NAGVMQNPRHLVRRRGQEARLRCSPMKGHSHVYWYRQLPEEGLKFMVYLQKENIIDESGMPKERFSAEFPKEGPSILRIQQVVRGDSAAYFCASSPEQGNTEAFFGQGTRLTVV.

CDR3 sequence: CASSLFKGVNTEAFF. The CDR3, as DNA: TGTGCCAGCAGCCTTTTCAAGGGAGTGAACACTGAAGCTTTCTTT. This chain uses TRBV11-2 with TRBJ1-1; D is unclear. The CDR3 length is 15 residues. CDR1 is SGHAT and CDR2 is FQNNGV in the germline V gene. With 5 bases removed from V and 0 bases from J, the gap between germline ends came to 13 bases.

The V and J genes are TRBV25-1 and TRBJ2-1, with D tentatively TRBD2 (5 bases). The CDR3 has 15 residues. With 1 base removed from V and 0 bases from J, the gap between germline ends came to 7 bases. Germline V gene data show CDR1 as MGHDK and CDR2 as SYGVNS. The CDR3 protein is CASSESRGSYNEQFF. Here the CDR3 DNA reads TGTGCCAGCAGTGAATCACGGGGCTCCTACAATGAGCAGTTCTTC.

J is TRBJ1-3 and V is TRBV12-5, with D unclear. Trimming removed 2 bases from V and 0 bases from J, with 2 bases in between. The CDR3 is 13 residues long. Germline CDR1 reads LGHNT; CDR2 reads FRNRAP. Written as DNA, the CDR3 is TGTGCTAGTGGTTTGCTCTCTGGAAACACCATATATTTT. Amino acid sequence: CASGLLSGNTIYF.

The CDR3 region has the DNA TGTGCCATCAGTGGGTCAGGGGCTGGGAATGGCTACACCTTC. It specifies CAISGSGAGNGYTF. The rearrangement joins TRBV10-3 to TRBJ1-2; D might be TRBD1 (6 bases). The CDR3 length is 14 residues. The V end lost 4 bases, the J end lost 6 bases, and 15 bases lay between the germline ends. Germline CDR1 ENHRY, CDR2 SYGVKD.

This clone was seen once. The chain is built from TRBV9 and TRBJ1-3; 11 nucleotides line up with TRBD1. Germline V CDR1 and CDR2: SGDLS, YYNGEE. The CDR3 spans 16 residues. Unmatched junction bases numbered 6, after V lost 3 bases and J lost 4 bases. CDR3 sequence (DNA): TGTGCCAGCAGCGCTGGACAGGGGGCAAGGGGAAACACCATATATTTT. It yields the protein CASSAGQGARGNTIYF.

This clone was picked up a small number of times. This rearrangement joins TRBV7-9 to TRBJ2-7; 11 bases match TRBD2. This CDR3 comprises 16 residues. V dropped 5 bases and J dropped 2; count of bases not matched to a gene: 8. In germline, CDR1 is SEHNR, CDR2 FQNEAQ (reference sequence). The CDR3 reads CASSGTPGLAAYEQYF. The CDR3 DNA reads TGTGCCAGCAGCGGCACGCCGGGACTAGCGGCCTACGAGCAGTACTTC.

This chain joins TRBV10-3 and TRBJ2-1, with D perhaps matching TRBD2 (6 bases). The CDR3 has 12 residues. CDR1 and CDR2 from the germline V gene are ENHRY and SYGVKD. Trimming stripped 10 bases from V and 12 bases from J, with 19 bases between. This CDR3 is CATRGPAGGQFF. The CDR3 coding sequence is TGTGCCACCCGGGGCCCAGCGGGCGGGCAGTTCTTC.

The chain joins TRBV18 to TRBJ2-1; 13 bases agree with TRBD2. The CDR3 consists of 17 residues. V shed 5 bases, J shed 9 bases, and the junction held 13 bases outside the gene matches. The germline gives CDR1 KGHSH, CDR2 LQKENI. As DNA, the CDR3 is TGTGCCAGCTCATTACAGGGGAGGACTAGCGGGAGTTCTGAGCAGTTCTTC. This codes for CASSLQGRTSGSSEQFF.

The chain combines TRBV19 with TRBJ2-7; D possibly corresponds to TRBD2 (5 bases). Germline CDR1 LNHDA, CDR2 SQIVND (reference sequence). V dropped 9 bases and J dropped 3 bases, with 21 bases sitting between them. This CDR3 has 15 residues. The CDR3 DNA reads TGTGCCAGCAAACTAGGACCAGCTGGATTCTACGAGCAGTACTTC. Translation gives CASKLGPAGFYEQYF.

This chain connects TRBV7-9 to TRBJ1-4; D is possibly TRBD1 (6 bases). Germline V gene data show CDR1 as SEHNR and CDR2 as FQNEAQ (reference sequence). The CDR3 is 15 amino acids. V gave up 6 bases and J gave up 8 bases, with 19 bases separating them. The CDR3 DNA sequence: TGTGCCAGCAGGTCGTCGGGGGGCGCGGGGGAAAAACTGTTTTTT. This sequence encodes CASRSSGGAGEKLFF. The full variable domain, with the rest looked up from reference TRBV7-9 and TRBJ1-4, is DTGVSQNPRHKITKRGQNVTFRCDPISEHNRLYWYRQTLGQGPEFLTYFQNEAQLEKSRLLSDRFSAERPKGSFSTLEIQRTEQGDSAMYLCASRSSGGAGEKLFFGSGTQLSVL.

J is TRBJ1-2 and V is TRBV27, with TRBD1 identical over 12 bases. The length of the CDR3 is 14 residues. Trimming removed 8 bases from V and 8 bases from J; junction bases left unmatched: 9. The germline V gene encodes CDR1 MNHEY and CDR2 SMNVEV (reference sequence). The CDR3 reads CASQPGQGARGYTF. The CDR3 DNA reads TGTGCCAGCCAACCGGGACAGGGGGCGCGGGGCTACACCTTC.

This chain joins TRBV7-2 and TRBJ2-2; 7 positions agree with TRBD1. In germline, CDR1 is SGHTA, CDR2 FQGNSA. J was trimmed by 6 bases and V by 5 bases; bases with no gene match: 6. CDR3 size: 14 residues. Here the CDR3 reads CASSPDRVAGELFF. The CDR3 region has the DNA TGTGCCAGCAGCCCCGACAGGGTGGCCGGGGAGCTGTTTTTT.

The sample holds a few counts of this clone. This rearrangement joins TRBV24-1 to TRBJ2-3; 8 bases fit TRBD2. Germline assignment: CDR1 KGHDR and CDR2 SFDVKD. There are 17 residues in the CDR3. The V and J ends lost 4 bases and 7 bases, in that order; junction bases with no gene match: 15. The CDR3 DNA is TGTGCCACCAGTGACATATTAACTAGCGGCGAGCGTAATACGCAGTATTTT. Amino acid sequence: CATSDILTSGERNTQYF.

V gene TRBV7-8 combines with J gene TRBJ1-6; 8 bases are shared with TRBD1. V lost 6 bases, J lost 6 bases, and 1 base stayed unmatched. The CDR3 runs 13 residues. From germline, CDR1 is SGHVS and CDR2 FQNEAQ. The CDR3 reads CASSQGANSPLHF. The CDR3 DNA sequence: TGTGCCAGCAGTCAGGGGGCTAATTCACCCCTCCACTTT.

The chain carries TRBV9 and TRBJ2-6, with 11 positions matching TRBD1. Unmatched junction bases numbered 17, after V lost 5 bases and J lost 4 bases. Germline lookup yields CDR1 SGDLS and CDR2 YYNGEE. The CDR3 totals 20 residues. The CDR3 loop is CASSPRRAGQGGSGANVLTF. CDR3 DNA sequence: TGTGCCAGCAGTCCCAGAAGGGCGGGACAGGGGGGTTCCGGGGCCAACGTCCTGACTTTC.

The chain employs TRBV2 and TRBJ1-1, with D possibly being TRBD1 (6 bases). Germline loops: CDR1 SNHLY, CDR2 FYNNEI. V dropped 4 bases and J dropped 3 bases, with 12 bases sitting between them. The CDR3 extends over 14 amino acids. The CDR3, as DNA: TGTGCCAGCAGTGTACAACAGGGCTACACTGAAGCTTTCTTT. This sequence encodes CASSVQQGYTEAFF.